What follows describes a single T cell receptor (beta chain). No antigen is known for it. No quality values exist for individual bases; no much larger clone is one base distant. The CDR3 regions of human TCRbeta chains were analyzed by immunosequencing. The authors processed their data as follows. TCRs in the repertoires were compared against a reference library of SARS-CoV-2-specific TCRs that had been generated with the MIRA antigen-specificity platform. Breadth was defined as the fraction of unique TCRs that were SARS-CoV-2-associated, and depth was defined as the fraction of total T cells that were SARS-CoV-2-associated. Each spike-specific TCR was assigned to its reactive spike region and to a CD4 or CD8 class using the MIRA data. Log10-transformed breadth and depth values were compared by one-way ANOVA with Sidak's multiple comparisons tests. TCRdb stores this immuneACCESS table with in-frame sequences only. Part of the clones is absent; in the studies checked, under half of the shortfall reflects unresolved V genes, and no reason is known for the rest. That table supplies the V and J calls and clone size; D and trimming were determined from the DNA. The sample data list some 110,000 clones, and around 83% of these were observed just once. 3.5% to 5.5% of the sample is held by the ten biggest clonotypes.

This entry is derived from a study of T cell responses to AZD1222 COVID-19 vaccine (dated by TCRdb to the early 2020s). Concerning the study at large: A total of 230 to 250 trial participants underwent TCR sequencing, of whom roughly 210 had received two doses of AZD1222 and approximately 25 had received two doses of the MenACWY control vaccine. Enrollment into the trials was organized by age into subgroups of 18-55, 56-69 and 70-plus years, and those subgroups contained 148, 28 and 57 TCR-sequenced participants, respectively.

Paper-wide results and their limitations: Because no day 14 peak-response samples were available, the repertoires could be characterized only after the peak T cell response. Participants were mostly white British, with more females than males. The authors suggested clonal diversity may have been underestimated. The 56-69-year group was small, and its depth increase did not reach significance, likely because of low power. Conclusions about previously exposed vaccinees were limited because only a handful of AZD1222 recipients were SARS-CoV-2 seropositive at baseline. Reportedly, almost half of the unique spike-specific TCRs recognized epitopes lying outside the regions that are mutated in the B.1.351 and B.1.1.7 variants. After two AZD1222 doses, both the breadth and the depth of spike-specific TCRs were significantly higher than at day 0 and than in MenACWY recipients. The whole spike protein was spanned by vaccine-associated CD4 TCRs, and dominant responses were seen in regions 160-218 and 743-854.

CDR1 and CDR2 are read off the germline V gene as SGHTA and FQGTGA. The germline V and J ends show losses of 5 bases and 4 bases respectively, and no gene match explains 3 bases of the junction. The CDR3 spans 13 residues, from the cysteine through the phenylalanine. The DNA shown is the 39-base CDR3, in frame from base 1. This specimen's time point label, interpreted: about 28 days (+/-7) after the second vaccine dose. AZD1222 recipients with second doses at about 4 weeks or about 12 weeks were pooled, because spike-specific TCR depth and breadth did not differ between schedules. Vaccinee samples were obtained from the UK trials COV001 and COV002, which included a single-blind randomized controlled phase 2/3 trial of AZD1222 (ChAdOx1 nCoV-19) in healthy adults. Trial participant PBMC samples were collected at day 0 and day 28 after the second dose for TCRbeta chain sequencing.

The V gene is TRBV7-3 and the J gene is TRBJ2-7; the central 9 bases match TRBD2. Sequences were derived from peripheral blood, sampled 28 days after the second AZD1222 dose. The TCR comes from an adult who received the AZD1222 COVID-19 vaccine. The CDR3 corresponds to CASSGSGGYEQYF. The nucleotides read TGTGCCAGCAGCGGTAGCGGGGGATACGAGCAGTACTTC. When the CDR3 is completed using the reference TRBV7-3 and TRBJ2-7 genes on either side, the full variable domain is GAGVSQTPSNKVTEKGKYVELRCDPISGHTALYWYRQSLGQGPEFLIYFQGTGAADDSGLPNDRFFAVRPEGSVSTLKIQRTERGDSAVYLCASSGSGGYEQYFGPGTRLTVT.